Described below is a single T cell receptor (beta chain) sequence and its context. This clonotype was seen many times. There is no known antigen for this receptor. Per-base qualities were not stored, and no clone one base away is much larger. The record originates from a study of T cells after yellow fever vaccination (dated by TCRdb to about 2019). Concerning the study at large: Libraries from fractions with low cell numbers were prepared with the SMART-Seq v4 Ultra Low Input RNA kit. Bulk TCR alpha and beta repertoires were sequenced longitudinally to track T-cell clones before and after primary and booster YFV17D yellow fever vaccination. The cohort comprised two healthy male donors, one aged 18 to 29 and one aged 30 to 40 years. Bulk PBMC replicates and cell subsets were isolated from blood drawn at multiple timepoints before and after both primary and secondary immunization. The full study reports these points: Because only two donors were included in the study, the extent to which the findings can be generalized is limited. A small fraction of clonotypes showed up in both the CD4 and CD8 compartments, probably as a result of convergent recombination. The secondary T-cell response was found to be weaker but faster than the primary response, with a peak reached on day 5 rather than on day 15. After the booster, most clones that had expanded after primary vaccination were detected again (nearly 98% of CD4 and around 88% of CD8), suggesting broad maintenance of memory. Because abundant contaminating clonotypes from the bulk population could be contained in FACS-sorted repertoires, computational filtering was required.

The sample's treatment or condition label, decoded: live attenuated yellow fever vaccine strain. A standard Ficoll-Paque protocol was used to isolate PBMCs from peripheral blood. Dynabeads CD4 and CD8 positive selection kits were used to isolate CD4 and CD8 T-cell fractions. RNA was extracted with TriZol from bulk PBMCs, CD4 and CD8 fractions, and dextramer-positive and dextramer-negative fractions. At the junction V is shortened by 5 bases and J by 2 bases, with 20 bases in between. The CDR1 and CDR2 encoded by the germline V gene are SGHVS and FQNEAQ. The CDR3 has 17 amino acids, counting the end cysteine and phenylalanine. The read is trimmed to its CDR3 DNA, 51 bases read in frame from base 1. Reads for this sample came from an Illumina NovaSeq 6000. TCR cDNA was synthesized by 5'RACE template switching, which introduced a universal primer site and unique molecular identifiers. cDNA synthesis was primed from both the TCR alpha and TCR beta constant segments. Libraries were amplified in two PCR steps, with sample barcodes and sequencing adapters added in the second step. Sequencing of the libraries was done on either Illumina HiSeq 2500 (2x100 bp) or NovaSeq (2x150 bp). The published analysis was carried out like this. MIGEC handled demultiplexing of reads and collapsing into UMI consensus sequences, while MiXCR performed V(D)J alignment. Vaccine-responding clonotypes were identified with edgeR using replicate PBMC samples, with FDR below 0.01 and a log2 fold change above 5 up to day 15 being required. Each bulk clonotype was labeled CD4 or CD8 based on which sequenced repertoire, CD4 or CD8, contained the clonotype at higher abundance. Using fastp trimming at Q25 and MiXCR clonotype assembly, TCRdb reanalyzed the public sequencing data and kept in-frame beta chains. Merged by CDR3 protein, the rows form single entries marked with the most common genes and DNA. For this entry, the V and J calls and clone size follow TCRdb and not the study's own pipeline. This sample gives some 150,000 distinct CDR3 sequences in total; approximately 9.7% of them show up just once. The biggest ten clones account for around 33% of the sample.

Here the chain combines TRBV7-8 and TRBJ2-3; the D segment could be TRBD2, given 6 matching bases. The source of this sequence is a young man who received the YFV17D yellow fever vaccine. The starting material was CD8+ T cells sorted from PBMCs, obtained 45 days after the yellow fever booster vaccination. The CDR3 sequence is CASSPKEGGTYTDTQYF. The sequenced DNA: TGTGCCAGCAGCCCGAAGGAGGGCGGAACGTACACAGATACGCAGTATTTT.